Presented here are 4 T cell receptor beta chains from one specimen sequenced in a study of shared T cell receptors in the human thymus. Clones were sequenced by immunoSEQ multiplex PCR, and TCRdb holds only the in-frame ones, with some missing. The sample carries more than 550,000 clones, over 75% recorded once. The same data also went into a second study, on human thymus T cells.

The sample taken for sequencing was thymocytes. Source of these receptors: a girl less than two years old with a congenital heart defect.

The chain carries TRBV5-1 and TRBJ1-2, with TRBD1 matching 9 bases. CDR3 size: 17 residues. V lost 3 bases and J lost 8; bases outside the gene matches: 17. Germline lookup yields CDR1 SGHRS and CDR2 YFSETQ. The CDR3 DNA is TGCGCCAGCAGCTCGACGGTCCCCCCTACAGGGGGCTGGGGCTACACCTTC. As protein: CASSSTVPPTGGWGYTF.

This chain links TRBV28 with TRBJ2-2; D is ambiguous. CDR3 length: 13 amino acids. CDR1 is MDHEN, CDR2 SYDVKM, per germline. V was clipped by 5 bases and J by 4 bases, with 8 bases between them. CDR3 bases: TGTGCCAGCAGTATTCGTGTCACCGGGGAGCTGTTTTTT. This sequence encodes CASSIRVTGELFF.

The rearrangement joins TRBV5-1 to TRBJ2-5; 7 positions match TRBD2. After removal of 7 bases from V and 5 bases from J, the junction contained 11 bases not matched to a gene. Germline loops: CDR1 SGHRS, CDR2 YFSETQ. The CDR3 loop spans 14 amino acids. CDR3 residues: CASSPRGVRETQYF. In DNA, the CDR3 is TGCGCCAGCTCGCCTCGGGGGGTCCGGGAGACCCAGTACTTC. Supplemented by reference TRBV5-1 and TRBJ2-5, the full variable domain reads KAGVTQTPRYLIKTRGQQVTLSCSPISGHRSVSWYQQTPGQGLQFLFEYFSETQRNKGNFPGRFSGRQFSNSRSEMNVSTLELGDSALYLCASSPRGVRETQYFGPGTRLLVL.

This clone was counted once. The chain is built from TRBV25-1 and TRBJ1-2; the D gene is possibly TRBD1 (5 bases). Germline assignment: CDR1 MGHDK and CDR2 SYGVNS. The CDR3 extends over 13 amino acids. Trimming cost V 9 bases and J 7 bases, with 18 bases left between them. The CDR3 region has the DNA TGTGCCAGTGAGCGGGGGTTAGGAGGTGGCTACACCTTC. This encodes CASERGLGGGYTF.